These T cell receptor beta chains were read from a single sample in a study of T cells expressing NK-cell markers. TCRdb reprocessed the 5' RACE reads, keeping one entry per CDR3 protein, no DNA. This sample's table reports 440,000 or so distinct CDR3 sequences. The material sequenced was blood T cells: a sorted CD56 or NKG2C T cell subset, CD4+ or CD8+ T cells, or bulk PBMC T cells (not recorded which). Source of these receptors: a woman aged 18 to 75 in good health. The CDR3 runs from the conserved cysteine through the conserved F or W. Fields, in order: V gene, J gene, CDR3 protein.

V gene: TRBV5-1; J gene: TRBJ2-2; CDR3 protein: CASSVAGSQTGELFF
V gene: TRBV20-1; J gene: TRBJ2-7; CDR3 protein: CSAGQLTAYEQYF
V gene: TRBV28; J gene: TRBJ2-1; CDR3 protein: CASRPGTSGREQFF
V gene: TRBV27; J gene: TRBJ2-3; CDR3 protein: CASSYQGAPADTQYF
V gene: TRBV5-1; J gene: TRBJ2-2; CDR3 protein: CASSSTRAYTGELFF
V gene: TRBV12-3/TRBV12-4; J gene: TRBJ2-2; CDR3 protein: CASRPPGNTGELFF
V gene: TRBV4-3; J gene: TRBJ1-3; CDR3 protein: CASSQFRSGNTIYF
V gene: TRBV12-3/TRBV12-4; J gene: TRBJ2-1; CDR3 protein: CASSFLGQGVRNEQFF
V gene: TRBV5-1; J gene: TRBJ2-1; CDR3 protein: CASSPGELGEQFF
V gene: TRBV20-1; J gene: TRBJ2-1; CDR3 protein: CSARYWGHEQFF
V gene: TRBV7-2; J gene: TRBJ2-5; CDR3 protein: CASSHRTSGKETQYF
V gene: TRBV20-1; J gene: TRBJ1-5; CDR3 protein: CSARVPAGGGNQPQHF
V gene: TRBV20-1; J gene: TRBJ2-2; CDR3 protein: CSASLRQSTGELFF
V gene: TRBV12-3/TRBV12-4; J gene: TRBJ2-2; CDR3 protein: CASSALRGTSGGASGELFF
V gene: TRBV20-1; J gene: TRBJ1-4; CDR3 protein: CSARRIATNEKLFF
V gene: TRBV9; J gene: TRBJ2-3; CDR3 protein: CASSERGGGSTDTQYF
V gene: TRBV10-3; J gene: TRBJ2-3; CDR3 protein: CAISESSPQGVVTDTQYF
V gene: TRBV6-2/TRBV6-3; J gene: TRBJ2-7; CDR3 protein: CASTPVRGSGSYEQYF
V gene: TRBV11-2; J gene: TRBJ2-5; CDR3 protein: CASSYDRGRTETQYF
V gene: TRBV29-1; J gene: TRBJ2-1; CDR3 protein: CSGDLDNEQFF
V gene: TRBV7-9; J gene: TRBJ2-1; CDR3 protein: CASSLSSDEQFF
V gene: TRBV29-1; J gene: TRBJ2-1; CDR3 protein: CSVETGGPEFFNEQFF
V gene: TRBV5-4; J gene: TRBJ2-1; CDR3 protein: CASTPGAKGYNEQFF
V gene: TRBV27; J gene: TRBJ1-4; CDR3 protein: CASSLQQKYEKLFF
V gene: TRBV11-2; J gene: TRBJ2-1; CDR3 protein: CASSPTDPGAGGRNEQFF
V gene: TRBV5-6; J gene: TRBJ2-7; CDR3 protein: CASSFGRRWEQYF
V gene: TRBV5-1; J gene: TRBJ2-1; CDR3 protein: CASSLGTSGRLNNEQFF
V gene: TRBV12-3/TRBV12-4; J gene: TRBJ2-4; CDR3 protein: CASSIGTSGSGNIQYF
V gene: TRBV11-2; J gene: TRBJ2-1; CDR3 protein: CASSLAGEDGHDEQFF
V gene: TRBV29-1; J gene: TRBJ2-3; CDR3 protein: CSVVGGITDTQYF
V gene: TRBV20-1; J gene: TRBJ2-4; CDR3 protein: CSASTGDIQYF
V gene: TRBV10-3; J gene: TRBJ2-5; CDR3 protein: CAISDPRLGRGQETQYF
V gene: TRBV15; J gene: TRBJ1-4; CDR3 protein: CATSRARRGGEKLFF
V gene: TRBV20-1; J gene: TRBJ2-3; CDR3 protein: CSARDGTTSTDTQYF
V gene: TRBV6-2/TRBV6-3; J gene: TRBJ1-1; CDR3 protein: CASTDSPGTGPNTEAFF
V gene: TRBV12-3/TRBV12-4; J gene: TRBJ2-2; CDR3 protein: CASSLLSVNTGELFF
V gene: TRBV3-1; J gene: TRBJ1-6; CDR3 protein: CASSQDVRQLPLHF
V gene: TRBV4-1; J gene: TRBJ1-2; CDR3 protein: CASSQGGDIYGYTF
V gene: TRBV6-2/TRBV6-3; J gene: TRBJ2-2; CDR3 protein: CASSYSKVAGDTGELFF
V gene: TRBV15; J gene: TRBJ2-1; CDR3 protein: CATSRLRVALSYNEQFF
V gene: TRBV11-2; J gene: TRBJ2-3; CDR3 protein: CASSLERSADTQYF
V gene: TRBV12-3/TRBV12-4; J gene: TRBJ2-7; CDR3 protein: CATSQGAGEQYF
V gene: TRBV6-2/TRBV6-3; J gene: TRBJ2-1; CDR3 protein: CASRQVNFANEQFF
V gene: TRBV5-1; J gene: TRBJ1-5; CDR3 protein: CASSYLPGADQPQHF
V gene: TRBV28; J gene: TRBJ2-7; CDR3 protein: CASTSPPGELSYEQYF
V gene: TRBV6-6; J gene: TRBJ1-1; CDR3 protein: CASSYRALWEAFF
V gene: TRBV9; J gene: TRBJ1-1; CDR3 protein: CASSVETATEAFF